This T cell receptor (beta chain) was sequenced in a study of T-cell memory formation after mild COVID-19. Study in general: The TCR clusters were mostly specific to one donor. General study points: Contracting CD4+ clones lay largely in CM and EM, with CD8+ ones residing in EMRA. The study found balanced CD4/CD8 in clones contracting day 15 to 85 and a CD4+ lean in later expanders.

TCRdb reprocessed the 5' RACE reads via MiXCR and lists one record per CDR3 protein. Of 380,000 or so distinct CDR3 sequences in the sample, around 14% were seen once. Note on this clonotype: The target antigen is unknown.

The CDR3 totals 14 residues. Per the germline V gene, CDR1 is MNHEY and CDR2 is SVGEGT. V lost 7 bases to trimming and J lost 0 bases, with 12 bases between them. Sequencing was performed on PBMCs or a T cell subset sorted from them (not recorded which). The sequence derives from a young man who had mild COVID-19 (a few samples of this study predate the infection). Cell type and time point are not known. The chain joins TRBV6-2 or TRBV6-3 to TRBJ1-1; no definite D call. The CDR3 spells CASTNDHLNTEAFF. The CDR3 DNA reads as TGTGCCAGCACTAATGACCATCTGAACACTGAAGCTTTCTTT.